The 16 T cell receptor beta chains presented below share a single source sample, sequenced in a study of blood T cell repertoires in COVID-19 (TCRdb year 2020). The library was generated by the immunoSEQ multiplex PCR assay. TCRdb took over this immuneACCESS table, retaining in-frame rearrangements with V and J assigned. Such tables are incomplete; in checked studies, under half of the missing clones stem from an unresolved V gene, and the remainder is unexplained. The sample data list roughly 150,000 clones, and approximately 83% of these were observed just once. The top ten clones comprise 5.2% of the sample. Specimen: PBMCs or T cells enriched from blood (not recorded which). The receptors shown here come from a man between 65 and 80 years old who had been exposed to COVID-19.

V and J are TRBV5-4 and TRBJ2-5; 8 positions agree with TRBD2. J lost 2 bases, V lost 0 bases, and 6 bases had no gene match. CDR1 and CDR2 (germline): SGHNT, YYREEE (reference sequence). CDR3 length: 16 amino acids. The CDR3 DNA sequence: TGTGCCAGCAGCTTGGGTGGCGGGGGGACTCAAGAGACCCAGTACTTC. Its protein product is CASSLGGGGTQETQYF. Filled out from reference TRBV5-4 and TRBJ2-5, the complete variable domain reads ETGVTQSPTHLIKTRGQQVTLRCSSQSGHNTVSWYQQALGQGPQFIFQYYREEENGRGNFPPRFSGLQFPNYSSELNVNALELDDSALYLCASSLGGGGTQETQYFGPGTRLLVL.

This chain joins TRBV9 and TRBJ2-6, with TRBD1 identical over 9 bases. CDR1 and CDR2 from the germline V gene are SGDLS and YYNGEE. The CDR3 sequence is 19 residues long. After removal of 0 bases from V and 3 bases from J, the junction contained 10 bases not matched to a gene. CDR3 DNA sequence: TGTGCCAGCAGCGTAGATCCACAGGGGGCGCCTGGTGGGGCCAACGTCCTGACTTTC. It yields the protein CASSVDPQGAPGGANVLTF.

This clone has a single count. This chain uses TRBV13 with TRBJ1-6; 9 bases line up with TRBD1. CDR1 PRHDT and CDR2 FYEKMQ come from the germline V gene (reference sequence). The length of the CDR3 is 16 residues. V lost 3 bases to trimming and J lost 6 bases; unmatched junction nucleotides: 6. The CDR3 DNA is TGTGCCAGCAGCTTTAACCGGGGACAGGGTAATTCACCCCTCCACTTT. Translation gives CASSFNRGQGNSPLHF.

This chain joins TRBV27 and TRBJ1-1; D is possibly TRBD1 (5 bases). V lost 2 bases to trimming and J lost 5 bases, with 12 bases between them. Germline CDR1 and CDR2: MNHEY and SMNVEV (reference sequence). The CDR3 consists of 14 residues. This CDR3 is CASSLVSGGTEAFF. CDR3 nucleotides: TGTGCCAGCAGTTTAGTATCGGGGGGGACTGAAGCTTTCTTT.

On this clone itself: This same CDR3 is encoded by further DNA sequences in the sample. The chain joins TRBV18 to TRBJ1-1; 8 bases map to TRBD1. The V gene's germline CDR1 is KGHSH and CDR2 LQKENI. This CDR3 has 15 amino acids. J gave up 1 base and V 2 bases, and 3 bases lay outside the gene matches. The DNA for the CDR3 is TGTGCCAGCTCACCAGGACAGGGTGGGAACACTGAAGCTTTCTTT. Translated, it gives CASSPGQGGNTEAFF.

The chain employs TRBV7-2 and TRBJ1-5; 7 bases line up with TRBD1. The J segment lost 7 bases and the V segment lost 4 bases, leaving 10 bases of the junction unmatched. Germline V lookup: CDR1 SGHTA, CDR2 FQGNSA. The length of the CDR3 is 15 residues. In DNA form, the CDR3 reads TGTGCCAGCAGCTCTACTAGGGGGCCAGCGCAGCCCCAGCATTTT. This codes for CASSSTRGPAQPQHF.

The chain carries TRBV19 and TRBJ2-1; possible D gene TRBD2, 5 bases. V was trimmed by 2 bases and J by 7 bases, leaving 15 bases between them. The CDR3 runs 15 residues. The V gene's germline CDR1 is LNHDA and CDR2 SQIVND (reference sequence). CDR3 amino acids: CASSISGQSGNEQFF. CDR3 DNA: TGTGCCAGTAGTATAAGCGGCCAATCGGGGAATGAGCAGTTCTTC.

The gene calls are TRBV7-8 and TRBJ1-2; D gene uncertain. This CDR3 contains 13 residues. Trimming cost V 7 bases and J 4 bases, with 13 bases left between them. From germline, CDR1 is SGHVS and CDR2 FQNEAQ. CDR3 residues: CASTRFVSYGYTF. In DNA form, the CDR3 reads TGTGCCAGCACCAGATTTGTCAGCTATGGCTACACCTTC.

This clone was observed a few times. This chain links TRBV2 with TRBJ2-1; D uncertain. Between the trimmed V and J ends, which lost 7 bases and 6 bases, there was a span of 13 bases. The CDR3 runs 13 residues. Looked up from germline, CDR1 is SNHLY and CDR2 is FYNNEI. The CDR3 DNA sequence: TGTGCCAGCAATCAGGATTCGGTCAATGAGCAGTTCTTC. Its protein is CASNQDSVNEQFF.

Here the CDR3 DNA reads TGTGCCAGCAGCTTAACGGGGAGCTCCTACGAGCAGTACTTC. Its translation is CASSLTGSSYEQYF. The rearrangement links TRBV7-3 to TRBJ2-7, with D maybe TRBD2 (5 bases). This CDR3 is built from 14 residues. With 0 bases removed from V and 0 bases from J, the gap between germline ends came to 6 bases. Germline-derived CDR1 and CDR2 are SGHTA and FQGTGA.

The CDR3 spells CSVGTGDQPQHF. In DNA form, the CDR3 reads TGCAGCGTTGGGACAGGGGATCAGCCCCAGCATTTT. The chain combines TRBV29-1 with TRBJ1-5, with 9 nucleotides matching TRBD1. Trimming at V came to 4 bases and at J to 5 bases, leaving 0 bases not matched to a gene. The CDR3 is 12 residues long. CDR1 SQVTM and CDR2 ANQGSEA come from the germline V gene.

The chain carries TRBV27 and TRBJ1-3; D not resolved. Trimming left V 5 bases short and J 0 bases short, with 8 bases between. CDR1 is MNHEY, CDR2 SMNVEV, per germline (reference sequence). The CDR3 length is 14 residues. For the CDR3, the DNA is TGTGCCAGCAGTCTTATGAGCTCTGGAAACACCATATATTTT. Its translation: CASSLMSSGNTIYF.

This chain connects TRBV9 to TRBJ2-7, with D uncertain. Between the trimmed V and J ends, which lost 10 bases and 5 bases, there was a span of 13 bases. The length of the CDR3 is 11 residues. The germline V gene has CDR1 SGDLS and CDR2 YYNGEE. The DNA of the CDR3 is TGTGCCGGCCGCATGGCGGACGAGCAGTACTTC. Its translation: CAGRMADEQYF.

This sequence joins TRBV7-8 and TRBJ1-2; D is ambiguous. Trimming cost V 5 bases and J 5 bases, with 9 bases left between them. The germline gives CDR1 SGHVS, CDR2 FQNEAQ. This CDR3 region has 12 residues. CDR3 protein: CASSPGLYGYTF. The CDR3 region has the DNA TGTGCCAGCAGCCCCGGGTTATATGGCTACACCTTC. The entire variable domain, with the rest obtained from reference TRBV7-8 and TRBJ1-2, is as follows: GAGVSQSPRYKVAKRGQDVALRCDPISGHVSLFWYQQALGQGPEFLTYFQNEAQLDKSGLPSDRFFAERPEGSVSTLKIQRTQQEDSAVYLCASSPGLYGYTFGSGTRLTVV.

The chain recombines TRBV29-1 with TRBJ2-1; TRBD2 aligns across 10 bases. Per germline, CDR1 SQVTM and CDR2 ANQGSEA. J lost 1 base, V lost 8 bases, and 11 bases had no gene match. The CDR3 has 16 residues. The CDR3 DNA is TGCAGCTGCTGGGATAGCGGGAGGCGGTCCTACAATGAGCAGTTCTTC. Its translation: CSCWDSGRRSYNEQFF.

The rearrangement links TRBV12-3 or TRBV12-4 to TRBJ2-3; D is perhaps TRBD1 (5 bases). Trimming pared 7 bases from V and 3 bases from J, leaving 8 bases between. This CDR3 region has 12 residues. The CDR3 DNA is TGTGCCAGCAACCAGGGTACAGATACGCAGTATTTT. Its protein is CASNQGTDTQYF.